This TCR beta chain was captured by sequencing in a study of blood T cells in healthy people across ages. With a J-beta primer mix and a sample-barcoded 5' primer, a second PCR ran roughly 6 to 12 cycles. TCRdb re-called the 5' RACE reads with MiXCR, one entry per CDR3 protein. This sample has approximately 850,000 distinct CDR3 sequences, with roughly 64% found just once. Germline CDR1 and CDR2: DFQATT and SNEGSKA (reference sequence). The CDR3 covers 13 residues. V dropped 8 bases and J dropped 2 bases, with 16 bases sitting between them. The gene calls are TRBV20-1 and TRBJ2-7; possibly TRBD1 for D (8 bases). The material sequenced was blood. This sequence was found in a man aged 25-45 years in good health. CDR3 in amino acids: CSTAGDRTYEQYF. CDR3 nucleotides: TGCAGTACTGCGGGGGACAGGACCTACGAGCAGTACTTC.